Listed here are 15 T cell receptor beta chains from one sample, sequenced in a study of Graves' ophthalmopathy and Graves' hyperthyroidism. Amplified TCR beta CDR3 regions were obtained using RNA transcripts as template. HTBI-primed first-round RT-PCR preceded second-round multiplex PCR. From the multiplex PCR reads, TCRdb called clonotypes with MiXCR, one entry per CDR3 protein. This sample has over a million distinct CDR3 sequences, with about 40% found just once. Sequenced sample: peripheral blood or thyroid tissue (not recorded which). All receptors come from an adult man with Graves' hyperthyroidism.

This chain connects TRBV4-3 to TRBJ2-7, with TRBD2 matching 7 bases. The CDR3 runs to 16 residues. In germline, CDR1 is LGHNA, CDR2 YSLEER. The junction had 10 bases not matched to a gene; V was cut back by 3 bases and J by 2 bases. CDR3 DNA sequence: TGCGCCAGCAGCCAGGAGCCGGGACTACTTACCTACGAGCAGTACTTC. Translated, it gives CASSQEPGLLTYEQYF.

This clonotype was counted only a few times. The chain carries TRBV5-1 and TRBJ1-3, with 9 nucleotides matching TRBD1. The V gene end was trimmed by 0 bases and the J gene end by 3 bases; junction bases not matched to a gene: 1. Germline CDR1 reads SGHRS; CDR2 reads YFSETQ. The CDR3 is 15 residues long. The CDR3 coding sequence is TGCGCCAGCAGCTTGGGACAGGGGGTTGGAAACACCATATATTTT. Translating gives CASSLGQGVGNTIYF.

This clonotype was observed many times. This rearrangement joins TRBV7-8 to TRBJ2-2, with TRBD1 matching 8 bases. The CDR3 loop spans 16 amino acids. The V gene end was trimmed by 1 base and the J gene end by 6 bases; junction bases not matched to a gene: 7. In germline, CDR1 is SGHVS, CDR2 FQNEAQ. The chain's CDR3 is CASSLGTGRSSGELFF. DNA for the CDR3: TGTGCCAGCAGCTTAGGGACAGGGCGAAGTTCCGGGGAGCTGTTTTTT.

Many counts were recorded for this clonotype. The chain employs TRBV20-1 and TRBJ1-2; D not certain. V was shortened by 5 bases and J by 7 bases, with 8 bases between the two germline ends. CDR3 size: 10 residues. Germline loops: CDR1 DFQATT, CDR2 SNEGSKA (reference sequence). The CDR3: CSALGGGYTF. The CDR3 DNA sequence: TGCAGTGCTCTGGGCGGTGGCTACACCTTC.

This sequence joins TRBV10-1 and TRBJ2-7; 8 nucleotides match TRBD2. Unmatched junction bases numbered 4, after V lost 3 bases and J lost 0 bases. This CDR3 region has 15 residues. From germline, CDR1 is WNHNN and CDR2 SYGVQD (reference sequence). In DNA, the CDR3 is TGCGCCAGCAGTGACACGAGCGGGAGCTCCTACGAGCAGTACTTC. Translating gives CASSDTSGSSYEQYF.

The genes are TRBV7-2 and TRBJ2-5, with D possibly being TRBD2 (6 bases). V was trimmed by 5 bases and J by 2 bases, leaving 27 bases between them. CDR3 length: 19 residues. Germline lookup yields CDR1 SGHTA and CDR2 FQGNSA. CDR3 nucleotides: TGTGCCAGCAGCGAGGAGGGGACGGAACGCCGAACGATACAAGAGACCCAGTACTTC. This translates into CASSEEGTERRTIQETQYF.

In this sample, this clonotype turned up a few times. The V and J genes are TRBV7-3 and TRBJ2-2, with D possibly being TRBD1 or TRBD2 (5 bases each). CDR1 is SGHTA, CDR2 FQGTGA, per germline. V was trimmed by 2 bases and J by 1 base, leaving 14 bases between them. The CDR3 is 17 amino acids. The CDR3 spells CASSLDRGTMNTGELFF. CDR3 sequence (DNA): TGTGCCAGCAGCTTAGATCGGGGCACAATGAACACCGGGGAGCTGTTTTTT.

This clonotype was counted between two and nine times. V gene TRBV10-2 combines with J gene TRBJ2-7, with D possibly matching TRBD1 (6 bases). Trimming removed 8 bases from V and 5 bases from J, with 16 bases in between. Germline CDR1 WSHSY, CDR2 SAAADI. The CDR3 is 13 residues long. The CDR3 region is CASLLGQLDEQYF. For the CDR3, the DNA is TGCGCCAGCTTACTAGGACAGCTGGACGAGCAGTACTTC.

The gene calls are TRBV12-3 or TRBV12-4 and TRBJ2-7; 8 nucleotides line up with TRBD1. V was clipped by 5 bases and J by 1 base; unmatched bases: 4. CDR3 size: 14 residues. The CDR3 here is CASSEQGESYEQYF. For the CDR3, the DNA is TGTGCCAGCAGTGAACAGGGGGAATCCTACGAGCAGTACTTC.

This clonotype occurred a few times. The junction does not match germline at one end; this may be a read error. The rearrangement uses TRBV7-8 and TRBJ2-7; a possible D gene is TRBD1 (5 bases). From germline, CDR1 is SGHVS and CDR2 FQNEAQ. The CDR3 contains 17 residues. CDR3 DNA: TGCGCCAGCAGCCAAGACCCGCCGCCAGGGCCGTCCTACGAGCAGTACTTC. Residues: CASSQDPPPGPSYEQYF.

In its sample, this clonotype was seen many times. The chain links TRBV19 to TRBJ1-5; 7 bases fit TRBD1. Trimming removed 0 bases from V and 3 bases from J; junction bases left unmatched: 8. Germline loops: CDR1 LNHDA, CDR2 SQIVND (reference sequence). The CDR3 has 17 amino acids. The CDR3 DNA reads as TGTGCCAGTAGTATAGAAAGGACAGGATTTGCCAATCAGCCCCAGCATTTT. Amino acids: CASSIERTGFANQPQHF.

This chain uses TRBV15 with TRBJ2-2; no firm D call. CDR3 size: 14 residues. The germline CDR1 and CDR2 sequences are LNHNV and YYDKDF (reference sequence). Between the trimmed V and J ends, which lost 2 bases and 5 bases, there was a span of 9 bases. For the CDR3, the DNA is TGTGCCACCAGCAGACAGGAGATTACCGGGGAGCTGTTTTTT. Its translation is CATSRQEITGELFF.

This clonotype was seen many times. This chain links TRBV7-9 with TRBJ1-1; tentative D call: TRBD1 (5 bases). Trimming cost V 3 bases and J 4 bases, with 15 bases left between them. The CDR3 extends over 15 amino acids. CDR1 and CDR2 from the germline V gene are SEHNR and FQNEAQ (reference sequence). CDR3 DNA sequence: TGTGCCAGCAGCTTGGATTTGGGGGAAGGCACTGAAGCTTTCTTT. Translated: CASSLDLGEGTEAFF.

This rearrangement joins TRBV5-1 to TRBJ2-7; 8 nucleotides agree with TRBD2. V lost 4 bases, J lost 3 bases, and 12 bases stayed unmatched. This CDR3 is 16 amino acids long. Per germline, CDR1 SGHRS and CDR2 YFSETQ. DNA for the CDR3: TGCGCCAGCAGCGTAGGTGGCGGGGGGAGCTTCTACGAGCAGTACTTC. It specifies CASSVGGGGSFYEQYF.

This clonotype was detected many times. The rearrangement joins TRBV4-3 to TRBJ1-1; possible D gene TRBD1, 6 bases. The CDR3 contains 16 residues. Germline assignment: CDR1 LGHNA and CDR2 YSLEER. V was shortened by 2 bases and J by 0 bases, with 13 bases between the two germline ends. CDR3 sequence reads: CASSQTEQGVNTEAFF. CDR3 in DNA: TGCGCCAGCAGCCAAACCGAACAGGGCGTGAACACTGAAGCTTTCTTT.